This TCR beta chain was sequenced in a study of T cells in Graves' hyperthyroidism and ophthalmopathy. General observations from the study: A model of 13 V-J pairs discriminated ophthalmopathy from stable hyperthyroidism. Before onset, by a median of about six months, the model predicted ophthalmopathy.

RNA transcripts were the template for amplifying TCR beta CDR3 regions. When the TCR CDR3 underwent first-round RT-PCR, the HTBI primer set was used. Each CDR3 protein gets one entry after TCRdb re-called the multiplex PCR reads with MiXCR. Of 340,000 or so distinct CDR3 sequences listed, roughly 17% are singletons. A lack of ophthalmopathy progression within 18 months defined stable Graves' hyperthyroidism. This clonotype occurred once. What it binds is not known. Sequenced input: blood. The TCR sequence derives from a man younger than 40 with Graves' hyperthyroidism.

The CDR3 loop is CASSPQIGRGLHFYNEQFF. The CDR3 DNA sequence: TGTGCCAGCAGTCCGCAAATCGGCCGGGGACTTCACTTCTACAATGAGCAGTTCTTC. The chain couples TRBV25-1 to TRBJ2-1; tentative D call: TRBD2 (6 bases). The CDR3 is 19 amino acids. Germline CDR1 MGHDK, CDR2 SYGVNS. Trimming shortened V by 5 bases and J by 3 bases, and 26 bases separated the two germline ends. The whole variable domain, filled in from reference TRBV25-1 and TRBJ2-1, reads EADIYQTPRYLVIGTGKKITLECSQTMGHDKMYWYQQDPGMELHLIHYSYGVNSTEKGDLSSESTVSRIRTEHFPLTLESARPSHTSQYLCASSPQIGRGLHFYNEQFFGPGTRLTVL.